This TCR beta chain was found in a study of response to subunit inactivated influenza vaccine. This clonotype was observed a handful of times. TCRdb analysed the RT-PCR reads with MiXCR anew, one entry per CDR3 protein. Of a few hundred thousand distinct CDR3 sequences listed, roughly 22% are singletons. There are 12 residues in the CDR3. The V and J ends lost 7 bases and 6 bases, in that order; junction bases with no gene match: 7. Germline V gives CDR1 DFQATT, CDR2 SNEGSKA (reference sequence). The sequence came from a man between 50 and 75 years old who received an inactivated influenza vaccine. V and J are TRBV20-1 and TRBJ2-3; 7 bases agree with TRBD1. The material sequenced was PBMCs from blood, taken 21 months after vaccination. The CDR3 spells CSGKGGADTQYF. The CDR3, as DNA: TGCAGTGGTAAAGGGGGCGCGGATACGCAGTATTTT.